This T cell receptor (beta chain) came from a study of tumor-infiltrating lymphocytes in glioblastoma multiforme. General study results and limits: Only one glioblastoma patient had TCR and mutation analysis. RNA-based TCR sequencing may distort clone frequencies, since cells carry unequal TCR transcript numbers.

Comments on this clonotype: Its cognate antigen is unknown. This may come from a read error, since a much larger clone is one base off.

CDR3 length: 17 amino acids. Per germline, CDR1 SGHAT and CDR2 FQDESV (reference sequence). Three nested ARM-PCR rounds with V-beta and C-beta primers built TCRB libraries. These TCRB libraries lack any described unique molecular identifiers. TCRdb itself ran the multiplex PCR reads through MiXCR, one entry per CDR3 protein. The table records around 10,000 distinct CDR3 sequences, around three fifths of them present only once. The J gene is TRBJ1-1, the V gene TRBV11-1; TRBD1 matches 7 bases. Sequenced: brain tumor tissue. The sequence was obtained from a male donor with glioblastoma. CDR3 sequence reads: CASSLRDRGYMNTEPFF. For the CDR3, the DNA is TGTGCCAGCAGCTTACGGGACAGAGGGTACATGAACACTGAACCTTTCTTT.